A selection of T cell receptor beta chains follows, all from one sample in a study of beta chain features in type 1 diabetes. Some clones are missing from TCRdb's copy, which holds only in-frame ones; the method was immunoSEQ multiplex PCR. The sample lists 250,000 to 300,000 clones, about 13% occurring once. The sequenced material came from naive CD4+ T cells from blood. These receptor sequences come from a man aged 30-40 years with type 1 diabetes. Each CDR3 is given with its conserved first and last residue. A D gene is named only where the DNA matches it firmly. For some rows the clone size is stated as once, few or many, or as a class when expanded; others skip it.

clone size: few
CDR3 length: 14
D gene: NA
V gene: TRBV7-8
J gene: TRBJ2-2
CDR3 protein: CASSLVGAKGELFF
CDR3 DNA: TGTGCCAGCAGCTTAGTAGGGGCAAAAGGGGAGCTGTTTTTT

clone size: NA
CDR3 length: 13
D gene: NA
V gene: TRBV18
J gene: TRBJ1-1
CDR3 protein: CASSPGRDSEAFF
CDR3 DNA: TGTGCCAGCTCACCAGGAAGGGACTCGGAAGCTTTCTTT

clone size: NA
CDR3 length: 10
D gene: NA
V gene: TRBV2
J gene: TRBJ2-7
CDR3 protein: CASSTVEQYF
CDR3 DNA: TGTGCCAGCTCGACAGTCGAGCAGTACTTC

clone size: NA
CDR3 length: 16
D gene: TRBD1
V gene: TRBV15
J gene: TRBJ2-7
CDR3 protein: CATSRFFGQGAHEQYF
CDR3 DNA: TGTGCCACCAGCAGATTTTTCGGGCAGGGGGCCCACGAGCAGTACTTC

clone size: few
CDR3 length: 15
D gene: TRBD2
V gene: TRBV7-2
J gene: TRBJ2-3
CDR3 protein: CASSQLAGVPDTQYF
CDR3 DNA: TGTGCCAGCAGCCAACTAGCGGGGGTCCCGGATACGCAGTATTTT

clone size: few
CDR3 length: 13
D gene: NA
V gene: TRBV18
J gene: TRBJ2-7
CDR3 protein: CASSSAEYYEQYF
CDR3 DNA: TGTGCCAGCTCATCAGCGGAGTACTACGAGCAGTACTTC

clone size: few
CDR3 length: 14
D gene: NA
V gene: TRBV5-1
J gene: TRBJ2-3
CDR3 protein: CASSFGELTDTQYF
CDR3 DNA: TGCGCCAGCAGCTTCGGGGAACTCACAGATACGCAGTATTTT

clone size: NA
CDR3 length: 12
D gene: NA
V gene: TRBV28
J gene: TRBJ2-3
CDR3 protein: CASTSLTDTQYF
CDR3 DNA: TGTGCCAGCACCTCACTTACCGATACGCAGTATTTT

clone size: NA
CDR3 length: 15
D gene: NA
V gene: TRBV5-4
J gene: TRBJ2-1
CDR3 protein: CASSLDGSSYNEQFF
CDR3 DNA: TGTGCCAGCAGCTTGGATGGGAGCTCCTACAATGAGCAGTTCTTC

clone size: NA
CDR3 length: 14
D gene: TRBD2
V gene: TRBV27
J gene: TRBJ2-7
CDR3 protein: CASSLWTSSHEQYF
CDR3 DNA: TGTGCCAGCAGTCTCTGGACTAGTTCCCACGAGCAGTACTTC